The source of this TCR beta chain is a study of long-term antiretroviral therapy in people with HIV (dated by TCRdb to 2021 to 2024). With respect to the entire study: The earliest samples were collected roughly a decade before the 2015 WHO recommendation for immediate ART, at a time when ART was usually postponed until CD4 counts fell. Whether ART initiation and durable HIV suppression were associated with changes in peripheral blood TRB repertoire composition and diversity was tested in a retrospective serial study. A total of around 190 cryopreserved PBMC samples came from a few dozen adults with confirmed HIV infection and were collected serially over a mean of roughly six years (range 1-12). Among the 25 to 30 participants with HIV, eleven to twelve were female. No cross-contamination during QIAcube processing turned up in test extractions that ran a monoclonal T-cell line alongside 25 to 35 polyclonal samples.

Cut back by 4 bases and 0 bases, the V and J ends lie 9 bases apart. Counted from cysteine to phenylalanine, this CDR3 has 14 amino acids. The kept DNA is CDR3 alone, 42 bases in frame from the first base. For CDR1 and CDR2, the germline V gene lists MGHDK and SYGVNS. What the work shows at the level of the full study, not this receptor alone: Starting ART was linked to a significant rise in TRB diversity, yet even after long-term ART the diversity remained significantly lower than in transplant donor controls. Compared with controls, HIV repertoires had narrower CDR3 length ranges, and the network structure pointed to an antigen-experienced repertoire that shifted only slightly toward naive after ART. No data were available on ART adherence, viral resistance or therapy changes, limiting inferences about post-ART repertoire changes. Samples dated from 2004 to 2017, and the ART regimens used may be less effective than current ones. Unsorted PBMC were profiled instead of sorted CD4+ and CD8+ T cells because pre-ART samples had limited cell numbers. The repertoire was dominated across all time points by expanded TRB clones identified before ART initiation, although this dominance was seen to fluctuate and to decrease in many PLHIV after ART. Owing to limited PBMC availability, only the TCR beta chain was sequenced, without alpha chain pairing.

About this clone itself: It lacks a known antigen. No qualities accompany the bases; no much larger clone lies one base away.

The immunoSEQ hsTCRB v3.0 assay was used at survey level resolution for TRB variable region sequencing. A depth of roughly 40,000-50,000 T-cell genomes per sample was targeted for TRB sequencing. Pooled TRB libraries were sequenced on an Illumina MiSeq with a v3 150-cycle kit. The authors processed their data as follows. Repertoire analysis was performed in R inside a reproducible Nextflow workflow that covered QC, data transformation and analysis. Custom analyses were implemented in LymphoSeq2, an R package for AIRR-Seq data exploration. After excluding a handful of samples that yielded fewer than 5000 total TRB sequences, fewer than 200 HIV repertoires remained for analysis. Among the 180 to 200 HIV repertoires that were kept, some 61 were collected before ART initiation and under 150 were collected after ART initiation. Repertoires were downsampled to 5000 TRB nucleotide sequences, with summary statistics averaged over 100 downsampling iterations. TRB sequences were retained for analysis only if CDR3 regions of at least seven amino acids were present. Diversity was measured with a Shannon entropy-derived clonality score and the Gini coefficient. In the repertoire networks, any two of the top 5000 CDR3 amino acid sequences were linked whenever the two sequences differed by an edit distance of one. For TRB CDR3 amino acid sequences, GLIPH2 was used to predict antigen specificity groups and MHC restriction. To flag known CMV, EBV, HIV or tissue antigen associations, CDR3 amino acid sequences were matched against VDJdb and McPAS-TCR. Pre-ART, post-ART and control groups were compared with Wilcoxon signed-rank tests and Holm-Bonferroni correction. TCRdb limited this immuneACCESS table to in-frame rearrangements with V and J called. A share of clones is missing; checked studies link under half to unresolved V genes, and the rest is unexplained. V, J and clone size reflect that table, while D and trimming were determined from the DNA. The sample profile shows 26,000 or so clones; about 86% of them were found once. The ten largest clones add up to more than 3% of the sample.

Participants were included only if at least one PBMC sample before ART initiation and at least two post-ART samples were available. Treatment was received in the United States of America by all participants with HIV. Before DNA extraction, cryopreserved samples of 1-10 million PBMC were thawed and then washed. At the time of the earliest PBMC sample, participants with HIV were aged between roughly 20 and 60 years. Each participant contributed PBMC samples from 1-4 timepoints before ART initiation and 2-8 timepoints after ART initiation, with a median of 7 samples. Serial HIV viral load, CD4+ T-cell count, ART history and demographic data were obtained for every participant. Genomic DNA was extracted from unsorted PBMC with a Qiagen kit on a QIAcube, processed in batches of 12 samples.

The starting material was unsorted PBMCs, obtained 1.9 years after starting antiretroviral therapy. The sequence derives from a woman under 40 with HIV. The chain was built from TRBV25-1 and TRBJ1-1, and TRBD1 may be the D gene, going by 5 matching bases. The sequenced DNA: TGTGCCAGCAGTGCAGGGCAGCTGAACACTGAAGCTTTCTTT. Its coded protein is CASSAGQLNTEAFF.